Shown below are 12 T cell receptor beta chains from a single sample sequenced in a study of graft-versus-host responses after intestinal transplantation. Tissue processing of the graft released intraepithelial and lamina propria lymphocytes from it. Profiling relied on immunoSEQ multiplex PCR, and the TCRdb table lists in-frame clones only, not all of them. The data show about 14,000 clones, with 77% seen just once and 3.5% to 4% held by the top ten. This material consisted of ileum tissue, taken 26 to 27 days after intestinal transplant. Receptor source: a human patient who received an intestinal transplant, so some T cells may come from the graft donor.

This clone was detected a few times. V is TRBV7-9 and J is TRBJ2-3; TRBD2 matches 9 bases. V was clipped by 3 bases and J by 2 bases; unmatched bases: 6. Germline V lookup: CDR1 SEHNR, CDR2 FQNEAQ (reference sequence). The CDR3 totals 16 residues. Here the CDR3 DNA reads TGTGCCAGCAGCTTGACGGGACTAGCAAACACAGATACGCAGTATTTT. This sequence encodes CASSLTGLANTDTQYF.

This chain uses TRBV7-2 with TRBJ2-2; 12 bases map to TRBD2. Germline V gene lookup returns CDR1 SGHTA and CDR2 FQGNSA. The CDR3 spans 16 residues. Trimming removed 5 bases from V and 3 bases from J; junction bases left unmatched: 4. CDR3 in DNA: TGTGCCAGCAGCACAAGACTAGCGGGGGACACCGGGGAGCTGTTTTTT. It codes for CASSTRLAGDTGELFF.

This chain joins TRBV9 and TRBJ2-7; TRBD1 might be the D (5 bases). Germline lookup yields CDR1 SGDLS and CDR2 YYNGEE. Trimming cost V 0 bases and J 2 bases, with 9 bases left between them. The CDR3 has 14 amino acids. The CDR3, as DNA: TGTGCCAGCAGCGTAGGACAGAGTCCCTACGAGCAGTACTTC. Translation: CASSVGQSPYEQYF.

This sequence joins TRBV7-9 and TRBJ1-1; D is unresolved. Trimming removed 5 bases at V and 1 base at J, with 14 bases between. Per the germline V gene, CDR1 is SEHNR and CDR2 is FQNEAQ (reference sequence). The CDR3 runs to 15 residues. CDR3 DNA sequence: TGTGCCAGCAGCCCGGGGATTCCCCCGAACACTGAAGCTTTCTTT. Encoded protein: CASSPGIPPNTEAFF.

The chain carries TRBV5-4 and TRBJ1-4; 8 nucleotides align to TRBD1. V lost 0 bases, J lost 8 bases, and 6 bases stayed unmatched. This CDR3 contains 15 residues. Germline V gives CDR1 SGHNT, CDR2 YYREEE (reference sequence). The CDR3: CASSLAAGGDEKLFF. As DNA, the CDR3 is TGTGCCAGCAGCTTGGCCGCAGGGGGCGACGAAAAACTGTTTTTT.

There are a few counts of this clone. V usage is TRBV6-6 and J usage is TRBJ1-2; D is ambiguous. The CDR3 is made up of 14 amino acids. Germline CDR1 reads MNHNY; CDR2 reads SVGAGI (reference sequence). V lost 6 bases and J 2 bases, leaving 13 bases between the germline ends. CDR3 nucleotides: TGTGCCAGCAGCGCGTCCAGGTTAAACTATGGCTACACCTTC. It encodes CASSASRLNYGYTF.

This clone was picked up one time. The rearrangement uses TRBV6-1 and TRBJ2-7; weak D call: TRBD1 (6 bases). There are 15 residues in the CDR3. Trimming removed 2 bases from V and 0 bases from J, with 11 bases in between. Germline V CDR1 and CDR2: MNHNS, SASEGT. The CDR3 here is CASSEWLGGSYEQYV. In nucleotides, the CDR3 is TGTGCCAGCAGTGAATGGTTAGGGGGCTCCTACGAGCAGTACGTC.

The rearrangement links TRBV28 to TRBJ2-7; TRBD2 aligns across 11 bases. The length of the CDR3 is 15 residues. CDR1 MDHEN and CDR2 SYDVKM come from the germline V gene. J gave up 3 bases and V 6 bases, and 7 bases lay outside the gene matches. Written as DNA, the CDR3 is TGTGCCAGCAGCTCCGGGGGACTAGCGGACTACGAGCAGTACTTC. Its protein is CASSSGGLADYEQYF.

This rearrangement joins TRBV5-4 to TRBJ1-3; D is uncertain. The CDR3 loop spans 15 amino acids. V lost 5 bases and J lost 0, with 12 bases in between. Per the germline V gene, CDR1 is SGHNT and CDR2 is YYREEE (reference sequence). The CDR3 protein is CASSTGLSSGNTIYF. The CDR3 DNA sequence: TGTGCCAGCAGTACCGGACTCAGCTCTGGAAACACCATATATTTT.

In this sample, this clone turned up once. This chain uses TRBV30 with TRBJ2-7; 8 bases map to TRBD1. CDR1 is GTSNPN and CDR2 is SVGIG in the germline V gene (reference sequence). V shed 3 bases and J 4 bases; nucleotides not matched to a gene: 14. The CDR3 spans 16 residues. The CDR3 DNA reads as TGTGCCTGGAGCGCCGCCCTGACAGGGGCGGCTTACGAGCAGTACTTC. Translating it yields CAWSAALTGAAYEQYF.

This clone turned up a few times. V usage is TRBV10-3 and J usage is TRBJ1-2; 7 bases are a match to TRBD1. J lost 4 bases, V lost 6 bases, and 11 bases had no gene match. The CDR3 length is 15 residues. Germline CDR1 reads ENHRY; CDR2 reads SYGVKD. The CDR3 spells CAIRPRGGEGYGYTF. DNA of the CDR3: TGTGCCATCAGGCCGAGAGGGGGCGAAGGCTATGGCTACACCTTC.

There are a few counts of this clone. This sequence joins TRBV4-2 and TRBJ1-5, with D hard to call. Germline V gives CDR1 LGHNA, CDR2 YNFKEQ. This CDR3 is 15 amino acids long. V was trimmed by 0 bases and J by 7 bases, leaving 13 bases between them. DNA of the CDR3: TGTGCCAGCAGCCAAGAGTTGGGAGTAGAGCAGCCCCAGCATTTT. Protein: CASSQELGVEQPQHF.